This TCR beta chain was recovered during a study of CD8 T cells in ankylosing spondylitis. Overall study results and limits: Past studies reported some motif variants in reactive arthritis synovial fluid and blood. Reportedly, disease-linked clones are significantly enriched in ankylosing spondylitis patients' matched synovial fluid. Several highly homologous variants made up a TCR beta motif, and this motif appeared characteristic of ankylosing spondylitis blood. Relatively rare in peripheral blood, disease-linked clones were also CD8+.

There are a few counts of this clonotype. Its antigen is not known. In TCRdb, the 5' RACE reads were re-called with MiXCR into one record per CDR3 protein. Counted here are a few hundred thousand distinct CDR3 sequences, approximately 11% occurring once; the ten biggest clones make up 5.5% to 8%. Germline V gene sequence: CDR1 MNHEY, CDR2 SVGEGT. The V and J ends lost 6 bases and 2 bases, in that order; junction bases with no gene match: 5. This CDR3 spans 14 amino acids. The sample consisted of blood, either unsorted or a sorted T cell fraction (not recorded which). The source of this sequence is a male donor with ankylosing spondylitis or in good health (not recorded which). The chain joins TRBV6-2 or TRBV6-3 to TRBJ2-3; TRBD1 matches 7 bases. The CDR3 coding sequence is TGTGCCAGCAGGCGGACAGGACCCACAGATACGCAGTATTTT. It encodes CASRRTGPTDTQYF.